This TCR beta chain was captured by sequencing in a study of T cells in localized non-small cell lung cancer. Study-wide points: Within adjacent lung there appeared a median approximately 59 of the top 100 tumor clones. A raised T cell density in blood coincided with lengthier overall survival.

TCRdb's table, derived via immunoSEQ multiplex PCR, lists solely in-frame clones and lacks some. The table lists 10,000 to 15,000 clones, just over 85% of them singletons. Notes on this clone: What it binds is not known.

The CDR3 is 16 amino acids. Unmatched junction bases numbered 10, after V lost 4 bases and J lost 4 bases. Germline V gene sequence: CDR1 SGHKS, CDR2 YYEKEE (reference sequence). This clonotype was sampled from a male donor older than 55 with stage III lung adenocarcinoma. The chain joins TRBV5-5 to TRBJ1-2, with 10 positions matching TRBD1. The starting material was peripheral blood, obtained before any cancer treatment. CDR3 bases: TGTGCCAGCAGCGCGGGACAGGGGACGCCAGGCTATGGCTACACCTTC. Its protein is CASSAGQGTPGYGYTF. The whole variable domain, filled in from reference TRBV5-5 and TRBJ1-2, reads DAGVTQSPTHLIKTRGQQVTLRCSPISGHKSVSWYQQVLGQGPQFIFQYYEKEERGRGNFPDRFSARQFPNYSSELNVNALLLGDSALYLCASSAGQGTPGYGYTFGSGTRLTVV.